Each of the 18 T cell receptor beta chains below was sequenced from the same sample in a study of blood T cell repertoires in COVID-19. Profiling relied on immunoSEQ multiplex PCR, and the TCRdb table lists in-frame clones only, not all of them. The sample consists of 450,000 to 500,000 clones, 80% to 90% of them appearing once. Input material: peripheral blood. All receptors derive from a human donor in a cohort sampled during active COVID-19.

This sequence joins TRBV12-3 or TRBV12-4 and TRBJ2-7; 9 nucleotides align to TRBD2. V shed 6 bases, J shed 7 bases, and the junction held 7 bases outside the gene matches. This CDR3 is built from 13 residues. CDR3 nucleotides: TGTGCCAGCAGCCAAAGGGCGGGAGGGGAGCAGTACTTC. As protein: CASSQRAGGEQYF.

The sample holds many counts of this clone. The chain recombines TRBV12-5 with TRBJ2-7; 12 bases are shared with TRBD2. Germline trimming cut 8 bases from V and 3 bases from J; bases unmatched to any gene: 2. The germline gives CDR1 LGHNT, CDR2 FRNRAP. CDR3 length: 13 residues. The CDR3 region has the DNA TGTGCTAGTACTAGCGGGAGGATCTACGAGCAGTACTTC. The encoded protein is CASTSGRIYEQYF.

This chain connects TRBV19 to TRBJ2-7; 8 positions match TRBD1. The CDR3 is 15 residues long. V was pared by 6 bases and J by 3 bases, with 10 bases of the junction left unmatched. Germline V lookup: CDR1 LNHDA, CDR2 SQIVND (reference sequence). CDR3 residues: CASSSSGGFNYEQYF. The CDR3 DNA is TGTGCCAGTAGCTCCTCAGGGGGCTTCAACTACGAGCAGTACTTC.

The chain couples TRBV4-2 to TRBJ2-7; 14 nucleotides align to TRBD2. The V segment lost 2 bases and the J segment 2 bases; nucleotides outside the gene matches: 5. This CDR3 region has 17 residues. Germline assignment: CDR1 LGHNA and CDR2 YNFKEQ. The CDR3 spells CASSQLGLAGVAYEQYF. CDR3 coding DNA: TGTGCCAGCAGCCAACTGGGACTAGCGGGAGTGGCCTACGAGCAGTACTTC.

V and J are TRBV11-2 and TRBJ2-1; 9 bases line up with TRBD1. This CDR3 is built from 15 residues. The germline V gene has CDR1 SGHAT and CDR2 FQNNGV. The ends lost 5 bases at V and 6 bases at J; junction bases unmatched: 8. This chain's CDR3 is CASSPGTGLGNEQFF. The CDR3 nucleotides are TGTGCCAGCAGCCCCGGGACAGGGTTGGGCAATGAGCAGTTCTTC.

On this clone itself: The identical CDR3 is also encoded by other nucleotide sequences in the sample. V usage is TRBV27 and J usage is TRBJ2-1; 13 nucleotides match TRBD2. Trimming removed 4 bases from V and 3 bases from J; junction bases left unmatched: 3. The germline V gene has CDR1 MNHEY and CDR2 SMNVEV (reference sequence). CDR3 size: 16 residues. The CDR3 here is CASSSRTSGSYNEQFF. The CDR3 coding sequence is TGTGCCAGCAGTTCCCGGACTAGCGGGAGCTACAATGAGCAGTTCTTC.

The rearrangement uses TRBV24-1 and TRBJ2-1; 7 nucleotides line up with TRBD2. Germline V gene sequence: CDR1 KGHDR, CDR2 SFDVKD. The length of the CDR3 is 13 residues. Trimming cost V 7 bases and J 7 bases; bases outside gene matches: 6. The CDR3 is CATSATSKNEQFF. CDR3 coding DNA: TGTGCCACCAGCGCGACTAGCAAGAATGAGCAGTTCTTC.

This rearrangement joins TRBV5-1 to TRBJ1-1; D is possibly TRBD1 (6 bases). Trimming stripped 5 bases from V and 3 bases from J, with 17 bases between. There are 15 residues in the CDR3. CDR1 is SGHRS and CDR2 is YFSETQ in the germline V gene. The CDR3 loop reads CASSFGTGWDTEAFF. The CDR3 DNA reads as TGCGCCAGCAGTTTTGGTACAGGGTGGGACACTGAAGCTTTCTTT. Using reference TRBV5-1 and TRBJ1-1 for the parts outside the CDR3, the full variable domain is KAGVTQTPRYLIKTRGQQVTLSCSPISGHRSVSWYQQTPGQGLQFLFEYFSETQRNKGNFPGRFSGRQFSNSRSEMNVSTLELGDSALYLCASSFGTGWDTEAFFGQGTRLTVV.

The chain links TRBV28 to TRBJ1-3; D might be TRBD1 (6 bases). Germline assignment: CDR1 MDHEN and CDR2 SYDVKM. Trimming left V 6 bases short and J 1 base short, with 19 bases between. The CDR3 contains 17 residues. For the CDR3, the DNA is TGTGCCAGCAGCTTCCCCGGGGGGCTTGGGTCTGGAAACACCATATATTTT. It codes for CASSFPGGLGSGNTIYF.

The chain combines TRBV21-1 with TRBJ2-7; the tabulated D call, TRBD2, remains unverified against the DNA. TRBV21-1 is designated a pseudogene. This CDR3 has 12 residues. CDR3 residues: CASSKAGGEQYF. CDR3 sequence (DNA): TGTGCCAGCAGCAAAGCGGGGGGCGAGCAGTACTTC.

The CDR3 coding sequence is TGCGCCAGCAGCTGGGCTAGCGGGCGCACAGATACGCAGTATTTT. Translated: CASSWASGRTDTQYF. V is TRBV5-1 and J is TRBJ2-3; 8 bases match TRBD2. The ends lost 3 bases at V and 1 base at J; junction bases unmatched: 4. Germline V lookup: CDR1 SGHRS, CDR2 YFSETQ. This CDR3 spans 15 amino acids.

This clone was detected a few times. The genes are TRBV6-2 or TRBV6-3 and TRBJ1-2; D is undetermined. With 6 bases removed from V and 8 bases from J, the gap between germline ends came to 25 bases. Germline lookup yields CDR1 MNHEY and CDR2 SVGEGT. The CDR3 loop spans 16 amino acids. The CDR3 DNA is TGTGCCAGCAGCCCTATACTCTCTTGGAGGAACTGGGGCTACACCTTC. It encodes CASSPILSWRNWGYTF.

The rearrangement links TRBV15 to TRBJ2-7; no clear D gene. Germline CDR1 is LNHNV and CDR2 is YYDKDF (reference sequence). The CDR3 length is 14 residues. With 0 bases removed from V and 6 bases from J, the gap between germline ends came to 12 bases. CDR3 sequence (DNA): TGTGCCACCAGCAGAGAGAAGCGTTTCGTCGAGCAGTACTTC. Amino acid sequence: CATSREKRFVEQYF.

The genes are TRBV15 and TRBJ2-2; TRBD2 agrees at 12 bases. Germline CDR1 LNHNV, CDR2 YYDKDF (reference sequence). Trimming took 0 bases from V and 7 from J; bases not matched to a gene: 18. The CDR3 runs 21 residues. The CDR3 nucleotides are TGTGCCACCAGCAGAGACCCCCCCTGGACTAGCGGGATCCCAAGGGACGGGGAGCTGTTTTTT. Translating gives CATSRDPPWTSGIPRDGELFF.

The rearrangement uses TRBV11-3 and TRBJ2-1, with a weak D call TRBD2 (6 bases). Germline V gene lookup returns CDR1 SGHNT and CDR2 YENEEA. Trimming stripped 4 bases from V and 3 bases from J, with 16 bases between. The CDR3 loop spans 16 amino acids. The CDR3 spells CASSSETETSYNEQFF. As DNA, the CDR3 is TGTGCCAGCAGCTCCGAAACCGAGACTAGCTACAATGAGCAGTTCTTC.

The gene calls are TRBV27 and TRBJ2-7, with TRBD2 matching 8 bases. This CDR3 has 15 amino acids. Germline V gives CDR1 MNHEY, CDR2 SMNVEV (reference sequence). V shed 6 bases, J shed 3 bases, and the junction held 10 bases outside the gene matches. CDR3 loop: CASSRASGPFYEQYF. The CDR3, as DNA: TGTGCCAGCAGCCGAGCTAGCGGGCCGTTCTACGAGCAGTACTTC.

The J gene is TRBJ2-3, the V gene TRBV20-1, with D unclear. The germline CDR1 and CDR2 sequences are DFQATT and SNEGSKA (reference sequence). This CDR3 has 11 amino acids. CDR3 DNA sequence: TGCGCCCCCAGGCCCACAGATACGCAGTATTTT. Translated, it gives CAPRPTDTQYF.

The rearrangement joins TRBV2 to TRBJ1-5; D perhaps matches TRBD1 (5 bases). Germline assignment: CDR1 SNHLY and CDR2 FYNNEI. The CDR3 has 16 amino acids. Deletions cut 0 bases from V and 7 bases from J, with 16 bases between. CDR3 region: CASSEAAGPYAQPQHF. The CDR3 DNA reads TGTGCCAGCAGTGAAGCGGCAGGGCCCTATGCCCAGCCCCAGCATTTT.